The 10 T cell receptor beta chains reported below all come from one sample, sequenced in a study of T-cell reconstitution after alpha-beta-depleted transplantation in children. It was with unique molecular identifiers that the TCRbeta library was prepared. TCRdb re-called the PCR reads through MiXCR, storing one row per CDR3 protein. This sample has fewer than 1 million distinct CDR3 sequences, with 16% found just once. The sample was PBMCs, mostly from graft donor cells, taken 360 days after TCRalphabeta/CD19-depleted stem cell transplant. These receptors all come from a male patient between 5 and 17 years old who had a stem cell transplant for acute lymphoblastic leukemia, so the T cells may come from the graft donor.

V is TRBV12-3 or TRBV12-4 and J is TRBJ1-1; D might be TRBD1 (5 bases). This CDR3 contains 14 residues. V was pared by 2 bases and J by 4 bases, with 11 bases between. The CDR3 DNA reads TGTGCCAGCAGTTTATGGAGGGGAGTCACTGAAGCTTTCTTT. Translated, it gives CASSLWRGVTEAFF.

This clonotype appeared a few times. The rearrangement joins TRBV6-2 or TRBV6-3 to TRBJ1-1, with TRBD1 as a possible D gene (6 bases). There are 14 residues in the CDR3. Trimming shortened V by 6 bases and J by 8 bases, and 19 bases separated the two germline ends. CDR1 is MNHEY and CDR2 is SVGEGT in the germline V gene. CDR3: CASSLGTSLREAFF. The CDR3 DNA sequence: TGTGCCAGCAGCCTTGGGACAAGCCTGAGAGAAGCTTTCTTT.

This clonotype was counted a few times. CDR3 sequence reads: CASSYTQGHQETQYF. The CDR3 nucleotides are TGTGCCAGCAGCTATACCCAGGGTCACCAAGAGACCCAGTACTTC. This chain connects TRBV3-1 to TRBJ2-5; D perhaps matches TRBD1 (5 bases). The CDR3 totals 15 residues. V lost 5 bases and J lost 0, with 13 bases in between. Germline V gene data show CDR1 as LGHDT and CDR2 as YNNKEL (reference sequence).

This clonotype was picked up a small number of times. The chain recombines TRBV29-1 with TRBJ2-7; unclear D gene. The ends were cut back, 6 bases at V and 1 base at J, with 13 bases in the middle. CDR3 length: 13 residues. Per germline, CDR1 SQVTM and CDR2 ANQGSEA. The CDR3 nucleotides are TGCAGCGTGCTAACAGTTTCATCCTACGAGCAGTACTTC. Protein product: CSVLTVSSYEQYF.

This chain uses TRBV5-1 with TRBJ2-7; 7 nucleotides line up with TRBD2. The trim removed 4 bases at V and 2 bases at J, leaving 21 bases unmatched. Germline-derived CDR1 and CDR2 are SGHRS and YFSETQ. This CDR3 is 19 amino acids long. In nucleotides, the CDR3 is TGCGCCAGCAGCCGTCTGGGGCTAGCAATGGGAGGGGATGCCTACGAGCAGTACTTC. Its protein product is CASSRLGLAMGGDAYEQYF.

This clonotype has at least ten counts. V usage is TRBV12-3 or TRBV12-4 and J usage is TRBJ2-5, with 7 bases identical to TRBD2. The CDR3 runs to 14 residues. With V trimmed by 6 bases and J by 1 base, 5 bases remained unmatched. CDR3 sequence reads: CASSSGLVQETQYF. CDR3 bases: TGTGCCAGCAGCTCAGGACTAGTCCAAGAGACCCAGTACTTC.

The sample holds a few counts of this clonotype. The chain uses TRBV29-1 and TRBJ2-1; 7 positions agree with TRBD2. CDR1 and CDR2 from the germline V gene are SQVTM and ANQGSEA. V was clipped by 7 bases and J by 3 bases; unmatched bases: 15. The CDR3 totals 16 residues. Here the CDR3 DNA reads TGCAGCGCCAGCGGATGGTCTAGCGGAGTCTACAATGAGCAGTTCTTC. Its protein product is CSASGWSSGVYNEQFF.

There are many counts of this clonotype. V and J are TRBV27 and TRBJ2-3; D remains unclear. Trimming took 6 bases from V and 1 from J, leaving 14 bases between them. Germline V lookup: CDR1 MNHEY, CDR2 SMNVEV (reference sequence). The CDR3 is 15 amino acids. CDR3 nucleotides: TGTGCCAGCAGCTTTATAAGCTGGGGCACAGATACGCAGTATTTT. This translates into CASSFISWGTDTQYF.

This clonotype was counted a few times. The V call is TRBV18, the J call TRBJ1-1; possibly TRBD1 for D (5 bases). From germline, CDR1 is KGHSH and CDR2 LQKENI. V lost 4 bases, J lost 0 bases, and 12 bases lay in between. The CDR3 is made up of 15 amino acids. Here the CDR3 reads CASSRDSSMNTEAFF. Written as DNA, the CDR3 is TGTGCCAGCTCACGGGACTCAAGCATGAACACTGAAGCTTTCTTT.

This clonotype was observed a few times. The chain combines TRBV3-1 with TRBJ1-5; tentatively, D is TRBD1 (5 bases). Deletions cut 4 bases from V and 4 bases from J, with 11 bases between. Germline CDR1 LGHDT, CDR2 YNNKEL (reference sequence). The CDR3 spans 14 residues. CDR3: CASSPGWGNQPQHF. The CDR3 DNA reads TGTGCCAGCAGCCCAGGGTGGGGGAATCAGCCCCAGCATTTT.